This TCR beta chain is drawn from a study of shared clonotypes between healthy human individuals. Here immunoSEQ multiplex PCR was the method, and the copy in TCRdb shows in-frame clones only, minus some. The sample consists of around 750,000 clones, approximately 74% of them appearing once. Only a few counts were recorded for this clone. Trimming pared 5 bases from V and 5 bases from J, leaving 18 bases between. Germline V lookup: CDR1 MDHEN, CDR2 SYDVKM. The CDR3 length is 15 residues. The chain uses TRBV28 and TRBJ1-2; D gene uncertain. The TCR originated in a woman aged 25 to 39 in good health. The sequenced material came from memory CD4+ T cells sorted from blood. Subset meaning: CD45RA-negative fraction. The CDR3 DNA reads as TGTGCCAGCAGTCTGCTGGACCGGATTTCTTATGGCTACACCTTC. It specifies CASSLLDRISYGYTF.